The 21 T cell receptor beta chains reported below all come from one sample, sequenced in a study of PD-1 blockade in classical Hodgkin lymphoma. Profiled with immunoSEQ multiplex PCR; TCRdb holds only in-frame clones, not every one. The sample comprises more than 75,000 clones, 85% to 95% of which are singletons, and under 2% rests with the top ten. Time point defined: cycle 4 day 1 (C4D1), after less than 7 weeks of nivolumab. Every patient was affected by relapse after autologous stem cell transplantation, while exposure to brentuximab vedotin was not uniform. The starting material was peripheral blood mononuclear cells (PBMCs), obtained before the fourth cycle of nivolumab. These receptors all come from a human donor with classical Hodgkin lymphoma.

The chain combines TRBV9 with TRBJ1-3, with D tentatively TRBD1 (6 bases). The CDR3 consists of 13 residues. V lost 7 bases and J 3 bases, leaving 11 bases between the germline ends. Germline V gene lookup returns CDR1 SGDLS and CDR2 YYNGEE. The CDR3 here is CASVPGDGNTIYF. CDR3 bases: TGTGCCAGCGTCCCAGGGGATGGAAACACCATATATTTT.

The chain employs TRBV7-9 and TRBJ2-7, with D possibly TRBD2 on 5 matching bases. The V and J ends lost 5 bases and 7 bases respectively, with 21 bases between them. The CDR3 sequence is 15 residues long. The V gene's germline CDR1 is SEHNR and CDR2 FQNEAQ (reference sequence). CDR3: CASSPDFATYVEQYF. For the CDR3, the DNA is TGTGCCAGCAGCCCGGACTTCGCCACCTACGTAGAGCAGTACTTC.

The V and J genes are TRBV23-1 and TRBJ1-5, with TRBD1 as a possible D gene (6 bases). TRBV23-1 is given ORF status, its function remaining uncertain. The CDR3 has 21 amino acids. V was cut by 2 bases and J by 5 bases, with 31 bases left in between. CDR3 nucleotides: TGCGCCAGCAGTCAACTAGTACAGGGTGAAAGTTCTTGTGGGACTGATCAGCCCCAGCATTTT. Translation: CASSQLVQGESSCGTDQPQHF.

The chain links TRBV7-6 to TRBJ2-7; the match to TRBD2 covers 7 bases. The V segment lost 2 bases and the J segment 6 bases; nucleotides outside the gene matches: 10. This CDR3 is built from 15 residues. The germline CDR1 and CDR2 sequences are SGHVS and FNYEAQ. The CDR3 DNA is TGTGCCAGCAGCTTATTGGCGGGAGTCGAAGTCGAGCAGTACTTC. Protein sequence: CASSLLAGVEVEQYF.

J is TRBJ1-2 and V is TRBV10-1; no clear D. This CDR3 is built from 13 residues. Trimming stripped 3 bases from V and 6 bases from J, with 11 bases between. Germline lookup yields CDR1 WNHNN and CDR2 SYGVQD (reference sequence). CDR3 in DNA: TGCGCCAGCAGTGAACAGCGATCCCATGGCTACACCTTC. Protein sequence: CASSEQRSHGYTF.

This chain joins TRBV28 and TRBJ2-2; tentative D call: TRBD2 (5 bases). V lost 3 bases, J lost 6 bases, and 20 bases lay in between. Germline V gene lookup returns CDR1 MDHEN and CDR2 SYDVKM. CDR3 length equals 17 residues. The CDR3 loop is CASSLVGNTRVPGELFF. Here the CDR3 DNA reads TGTGCCAGCAGTTTGGTTGGAAATACTAGGGTCCCCGGGGAGCTGTTTTTT.

The V gene is TRBV4-1, the J gene TRBJ2-2, with a weak D call TRBD1 (5 bases). CDR1 is MGHRA and CDR2 is YSYEKL in the germline V gene. V dropped 1 base and J dropped 5 bases, with 17 bases sitting between them. The CDR3 consists of 17 residues. The CDR3 DNA is TGCGCCAGCAGCCAAGCGAATATGGGGCTGGGGACCGGGGAGCTGTTTTTT. Its protein product is CASSQANMGLGTGELFF.

The chain links TRBV7-8 to TRBJ2-7; D gene unclear. Trimming shortened V by 5 bases and J by 3 bases, and 14 bases separated the two germline ends. The germline gives CDR1 SGHVS, CDR2 FQNEAQ. The CDR3 loop spans 14 amino acids. Written as DNA, the CDR3 is TGTGCCAGCAGCCCCTCAACCCTGGGCTACGAGCAGTACTTC. Residues: CASSPSTLGYEQYF.

This chain uses TRBV6-1 with TRBJ2-5; maybe TRBD2 (5 bases). Deletions cut 7 bases from V and 4 bases from J, with 16 bases between. The CDR3 spans 14 residues. Germline CDR1 is MNHNS and CDR2 is SASEGT. The DNA for the CDR3 is TGTGCCAGCACTCACGGGATCCTGGGAGAGACCCAGTACTTC. It specifies CASTHGILGETQYF.

J is TRBJ2-3 and V is TRBV5-1; D gene ambiguous. The V gene's germline CDR1 is SGHRS and CDR2 YFSETQ. This CDR3 region has 15 residues. V gave up 1 base and J gave up 0 bases, with 9 bases separating them. As DNA, the CDR3 is TGCGCCAGCAGCTTGTTCAGCAGTAGCACAGATACGCAGTATTTT. Its translation: CASSLFSSSTDTQYF.

The chain recombines TRBV9 with TRBJ2-1; tentative D call: TRBD1 (6 bases). Trimming left V 2 bases short and J 10 bases short, with 16 bases between. The CDR3 is 14 amino acids. Germline lookup yields CDR1 SGDLS and CDR2 YYNGEE. This CDR3 reads CASSVGGGGYEQFF. DNA for the CDR3: TGTGCCAGCAGCGTTGGGGGCGGCGGGTACGAGCAGTTCTTC.

The V gene is TRBV10-3, the J gene TRBJ2-3; D call uncertain. CDR3 length: 14 amino acids. V was clipped by 4 bases and J by 0 bases, with 8 bases between them. CDR1 ENHRY and CDR2 SYGVKD come from the germline V gene. The CDR3 DNA sequence: TGTGCCATCAGTGGGATGGATAGCACAGATACGCAGTATTTT. Protein product: CAISGMDSTDTQYF.

The V call is TRBV10-1, the J call TRBJ2-7, with D possibly being TRBD2 (6 bases). The ends were cut back, 2 bases at V and 1 base at J, with 6 bases in the middle. The length of the CDR3 is 13 residues. From germline, CDR1 is WNHNN and CDR2 SYGVQD (reference sequence). The CDR3: CASSEGGSYEQYF. CDR3 nucleotide sequence: TGCGCCAGCAGTGAGGGGGGGTCCTACGAGCAGTACTTC.

This rearrangement joins TRBV27 to TRBJ2-2; TRBD2 agrees at 15 bases. The CDR3 loop spans 18 amino acids. V shed 4 bases and J 1 base; nucleotides not matched to a gene: 4. CDR1 MNHEY and CDR2 SMNVEV come from the germline V gene (reference sequence). For the CDR3, the DNA is TGTGCCAGCAGTTCGAGGGGACTAGCGGGAGGGAACACCGGGGAGCTGTTTTTT. It codes for CASSSRGLAGGNTGELFF.

The chain joins TRBV5-1 to TRBJ1-4; 7 positions agree with TRBD1. Germline V CDR1 and CDR2: SGHRS, YFSETQ. The CDR3 is 16 amino acids. V shed 3 bases and J 8 bases; nucleotides not matched to a gene: 13. The CDR3 region has the DNA TGCGCCAGCAGCTACAGACAGGGAGAGGTATGGGAAAAACTGTTTTTT. Its protein is CASSYRQGEVWEKLFF.

The V call is TRBV10-3, the J call TRBJ2-7, with D possibly matching TRBD2 (6 bases). The germline V gene has CDR1 ENHRY and CDR2 SYGVKD. The CDR3 is made up of 15 amino acids. V lost 6 bases, J lost 4 bases, and 19 bases lay in between. CDR3 residues: CAIRTSLAGSYEQYF. CDR3 coding DNA: TGTGCCATCAGAACTAGCCTGGCCGGATCTTACGAGCAGTACTTC.

In the case of this clone: The germline gene is not matched at one end of the junction; a read error may be the cause. This rearrangement joins TRBV7-7 to TRBJ2-7; D may match TRBD1 or TRBD2 (6 bases each). CDR1 is SSHAT and CDR2 is FNYEAQ in the germline V gene (reference sequence). This CDR3 has 15 residues. The CDR3 loop is CASSSGAGYPYEQYF. The CDR3 coding sequence is TGTGCTAGCAGCTCAGGGGCGGGATACCCCTACGAGCAGTACTTC.

V gene TRBV27 combines with J gene TRBJ2-5; D gene uncertain. Trimming stripped 3 bases from V and 5 bases from J, with 16 bases between. The CDR3 length is 15 residues. The germline V gene encodes CDR1 MNHEY and CDR2 SMNVEV (reference sequence). This CDR3 is CASSFTSDRLETQYF. CDR3 bases: TGTGCCAGCAGTTTCACCTCCGACCGGTTGGAGACCCAGTACTTC.

This chain joins TRBV27 and TRBJ2-4; D is perhaps TRBD2 (6 bases). The CDR3 covers 16 residues. Trimming took 3 bases from V and 1 from J, leaving 13 bases between them. Looked up from germline, CDR1 is MNHEY and CDR2 is SMNVEV (reference sequence). The DNA of the CDR3 is TGTGCCAGCAGTTTCGGGGGATCTAGGGCCAAAAACATTCAGTACTTC. Amino acids: CASSFGGSRAKNIQYF.

The genes are TRBV2 and TRBJ1-1, with D unclear. V lost 6 bases to trimming and J lost 1 base, with 12 bases between them. Germline V gene lookup returns CDR1 SNHLY and CDR2 FYNNEI. The CDR3 covers 14 residues. In DNA, the CDR3 is TGTGCCAGCAGACCTATCGTAGGGAACACTGAAGCTTTCTTT. This codes for CASRPIVGNTEAFF.

The V and J genes are TRBV6-5 and TRBJ1-1; 7 nucleotides agree with TRBD1. Per germline, CDR1 MNHEY and CDR2 SVGAGI. V trimming: 2 bases; J trimming: 7 bases; junction bases outside the gene matches: 4. The CDR3 consists of 13 residues. The CDR3 spells CASSYPTGVEAFF. The CDR3 DNA reads as TGTGCCAGCAGTTACCCTACAGGGGTTGAAGCTTTCTTT.